The source of this T cell receptor (beta chain) is a study of shared clonotypes between healthy human individuals. The study's findings and limits: Clonotype sharing across donors was expected to vary with sequencing depth.

Comments on this clone: What it binds is unknown.

Germline loops: CDR1 LGHNA, CDR2 YSLEER. The CDR3 is 16 amino acids. Germline trimming cut 0 bases from V and 3 bases from J; bases unmatched to any gene: 3. The authors ran the assay at deep level. Original handling: With immunoSEQ giving junction-only sequences and no quality scores, filtering differed. Profiled with immunoSEQ multiplex PCR; TCRdb holds only in-frame clones, not every one. V, J and clone size are taken as reported in that table, and D and trimming were inferred from the DNA itself. In the table there are some 2 million clones, 90% to 95% of which are singletons. Sequencing was done on a sample of naive CD4+ T cells sorted from blood. Subset given: CD45RA+ positively selected. The V and J genes are TRBV4-3 and TRBJ2-7, with TRBD2 identical over 12 bases. This receptor was taken from a man aged 18 to 30 in good health. The CDR3 sequence: CASSQDRLAGVYEQYF. The CDR3 nucleotides read TGCGCCAGCAGCCAAGATCGACTAGCGGGAGTCTACGAGCAGTACTTC.